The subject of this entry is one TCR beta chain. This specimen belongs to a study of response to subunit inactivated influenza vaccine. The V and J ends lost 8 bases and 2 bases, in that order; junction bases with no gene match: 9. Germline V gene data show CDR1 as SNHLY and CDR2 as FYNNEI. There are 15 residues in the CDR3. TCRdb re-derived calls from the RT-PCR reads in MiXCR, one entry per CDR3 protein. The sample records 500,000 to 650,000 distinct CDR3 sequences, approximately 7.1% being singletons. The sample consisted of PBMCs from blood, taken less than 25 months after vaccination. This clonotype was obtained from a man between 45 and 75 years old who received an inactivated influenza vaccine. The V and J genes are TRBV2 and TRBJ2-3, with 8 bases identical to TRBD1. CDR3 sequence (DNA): TGTGCCAGCCAACTCGACAGGGGAAACACAGATACGCAGTATTTT. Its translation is CASQLDRGNTDTQYF.